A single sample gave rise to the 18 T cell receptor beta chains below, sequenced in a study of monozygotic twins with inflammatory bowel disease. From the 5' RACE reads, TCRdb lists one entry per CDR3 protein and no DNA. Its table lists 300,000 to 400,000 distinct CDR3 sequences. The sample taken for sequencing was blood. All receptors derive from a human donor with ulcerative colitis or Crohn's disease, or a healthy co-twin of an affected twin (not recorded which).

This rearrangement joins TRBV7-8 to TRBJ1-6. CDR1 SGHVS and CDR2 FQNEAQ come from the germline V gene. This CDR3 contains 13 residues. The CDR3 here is CASSLVVNSPLHF.

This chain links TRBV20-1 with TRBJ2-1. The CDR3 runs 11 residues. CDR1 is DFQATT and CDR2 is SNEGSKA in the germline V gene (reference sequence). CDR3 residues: CSARFDNEQFF.

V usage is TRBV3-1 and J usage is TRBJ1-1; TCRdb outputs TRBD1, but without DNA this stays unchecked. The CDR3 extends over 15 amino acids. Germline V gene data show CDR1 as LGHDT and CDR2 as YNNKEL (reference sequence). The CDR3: CASSQPDRANTEAFF.

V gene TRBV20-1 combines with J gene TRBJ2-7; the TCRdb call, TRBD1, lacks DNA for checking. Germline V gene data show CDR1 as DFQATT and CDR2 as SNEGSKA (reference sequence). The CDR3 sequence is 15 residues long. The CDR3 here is CSALQATGTSYEQYF.

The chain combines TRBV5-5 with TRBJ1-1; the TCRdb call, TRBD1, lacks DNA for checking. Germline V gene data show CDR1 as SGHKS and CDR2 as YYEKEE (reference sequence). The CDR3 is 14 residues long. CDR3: CASRTGQGASEAFF.

The CDR3 loop reads CSVEDPSGASGYTF. The chain joins TRBV29-1 to TRBJ1-2. The CDR3 sequence is 14 residues long. Germline V gene data show CDR1 as SQVTM and CDR2 as ANQGSEA.

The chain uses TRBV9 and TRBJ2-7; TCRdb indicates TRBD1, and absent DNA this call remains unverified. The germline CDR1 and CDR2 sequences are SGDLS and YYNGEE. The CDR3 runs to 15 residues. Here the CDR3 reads CASSVAAGQFYEQYF.

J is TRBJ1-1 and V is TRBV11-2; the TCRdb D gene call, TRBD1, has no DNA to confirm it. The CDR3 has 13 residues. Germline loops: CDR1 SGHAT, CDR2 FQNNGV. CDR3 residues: CASTPGPNAEAFF.

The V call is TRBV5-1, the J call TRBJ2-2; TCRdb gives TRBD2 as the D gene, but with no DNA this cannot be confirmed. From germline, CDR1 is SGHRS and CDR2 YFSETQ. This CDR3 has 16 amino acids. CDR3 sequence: CASSSEGDSRTGELFF.

The CDR3 sequence is CSASPGGGNYYGYTF. The chain links TRBV20-1 to TRBJ1-2; TCRdb proposes TRBD1, but this gene call is untestable without DNA. This CDR3 contains 15 residues. CDR1 and CDR2 from the germline V gene are DFQATT and SNEGSKA (reference sequence).

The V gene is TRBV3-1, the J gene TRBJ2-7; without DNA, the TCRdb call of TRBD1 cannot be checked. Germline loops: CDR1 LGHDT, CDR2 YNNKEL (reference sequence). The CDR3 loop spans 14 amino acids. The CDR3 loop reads CASSHRTGGYEQYF.

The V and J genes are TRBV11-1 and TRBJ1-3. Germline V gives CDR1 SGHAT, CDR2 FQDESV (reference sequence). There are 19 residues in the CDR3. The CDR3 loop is CASSLTGGTSKLSGNTIYF.

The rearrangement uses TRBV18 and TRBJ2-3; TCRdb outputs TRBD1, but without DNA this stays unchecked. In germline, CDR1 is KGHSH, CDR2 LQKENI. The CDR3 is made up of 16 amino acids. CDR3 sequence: CASSGTGGAMTDTQYF.

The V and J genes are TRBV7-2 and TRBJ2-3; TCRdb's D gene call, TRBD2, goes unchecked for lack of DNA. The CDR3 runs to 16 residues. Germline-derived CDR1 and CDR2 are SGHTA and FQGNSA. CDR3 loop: CASSPGLAGATDTQYF. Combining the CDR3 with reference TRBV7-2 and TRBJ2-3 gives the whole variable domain GAGVSQSPSNKVTEKGKDVELRCDPISGHTALYWYRQSLGQGLEFLIYFQGNSAPDKSGLPSDRFSAERTGGSVSTLTIQRTQQEDSAVYLCASSPGLAGATDTQYFGPGTRLTVL.

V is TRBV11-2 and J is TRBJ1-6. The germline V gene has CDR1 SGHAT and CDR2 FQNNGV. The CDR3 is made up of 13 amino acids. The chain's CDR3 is CASSFTEYSPLHF.

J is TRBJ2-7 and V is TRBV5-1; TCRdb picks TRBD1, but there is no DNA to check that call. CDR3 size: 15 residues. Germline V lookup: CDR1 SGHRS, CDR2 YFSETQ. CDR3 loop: CASSLFPGTNYEQYF.

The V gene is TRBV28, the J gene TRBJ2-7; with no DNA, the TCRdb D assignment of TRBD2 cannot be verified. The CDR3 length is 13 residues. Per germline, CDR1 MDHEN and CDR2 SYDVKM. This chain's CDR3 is CASSRTLVDGQYF. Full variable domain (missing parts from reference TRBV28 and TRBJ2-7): DVKVTQSSRYLVKRTGEKVFLECVQDMDHENMFWYRQDPGLGLRLIYFSYDVKMKEKGDIPEGYSVSREKKERFSLILESASTNQTSMYLCASSRTLVDGQYFGPGTRLTVT.

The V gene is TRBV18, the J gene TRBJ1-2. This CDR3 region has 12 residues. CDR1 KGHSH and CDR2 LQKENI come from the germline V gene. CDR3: CASSGSLYGYTF.